This T cell receptor beta chain emerged from a study of graft-versus-host responses after intestinal transplantation. The overall study: Recipients were all induced with anti-thymocyte globulin, then given tacrolimus and steroids for approximately three years.

The repertoire was sequenced with immunoSEQ multiplex PCR; TCRdb's copy has only in-frame clones and lacks some. The sample has fewer than 110,000 clones; approximately 93% are singletons. The CDR3 runs to 16 residues. Between the trimmed V and J ends, which lost 2 bases and 5 bases, there was a span of 19 bases. CDR1 and CDR2 (germline): SGHTA, FQGNSA. A word on this clone: The antigen is not known.

The sample consisted of unstimulated CD8+ T cells sorted from spleen or lymph node cells, taken before intestinal transplant. The gene calls are TRBV7-2 and TRBJ2-7; D is possibly TRBD1 (6 bases). The receptor was isolated from a human donor who received an intestinal transplant. This chain's CDR3 is CASSLRGITGTHEQYF. CDR3 nucleotide sequence: TGTGCCAGCAGCTTAAGGGGGATAACAGGTACCCACGAGCAGTACTTC.